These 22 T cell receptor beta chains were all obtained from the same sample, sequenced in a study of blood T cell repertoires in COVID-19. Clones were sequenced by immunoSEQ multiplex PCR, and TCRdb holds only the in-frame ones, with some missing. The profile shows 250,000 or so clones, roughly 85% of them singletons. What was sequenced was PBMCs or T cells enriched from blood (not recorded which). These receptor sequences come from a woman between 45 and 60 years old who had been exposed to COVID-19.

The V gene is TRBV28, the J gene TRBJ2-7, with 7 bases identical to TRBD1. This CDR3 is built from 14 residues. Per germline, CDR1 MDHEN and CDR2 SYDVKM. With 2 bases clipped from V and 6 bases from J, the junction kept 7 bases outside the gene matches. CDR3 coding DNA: TGTGCCAGCAGTTTACTAGGGACAGATTTCGAGCAGTACTTC. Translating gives CASSLLGTDFEQYF.

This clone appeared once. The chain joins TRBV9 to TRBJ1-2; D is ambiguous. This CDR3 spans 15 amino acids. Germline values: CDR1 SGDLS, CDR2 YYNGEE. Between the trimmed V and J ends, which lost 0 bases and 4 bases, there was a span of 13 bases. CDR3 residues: CASSVDSGGGYGYTF. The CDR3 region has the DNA TGTGCCAGCAGCGTAGACTCGGGAGGAGGCTATGGCTACACCTTC.

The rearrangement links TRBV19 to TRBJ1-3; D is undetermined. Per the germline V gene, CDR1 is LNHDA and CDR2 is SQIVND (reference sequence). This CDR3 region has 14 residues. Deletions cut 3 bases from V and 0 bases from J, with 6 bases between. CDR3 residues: CASSISGSGNTIYF. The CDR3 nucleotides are TGTGCCAGTAGTATTTCGGGCTCTGGAAACACCATATATTTT.

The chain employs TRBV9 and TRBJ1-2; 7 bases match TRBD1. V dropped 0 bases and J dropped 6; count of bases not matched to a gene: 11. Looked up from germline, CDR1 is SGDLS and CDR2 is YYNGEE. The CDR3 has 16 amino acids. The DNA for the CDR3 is TGTGCCAGCAGCGTAGTGTCGTTGGGACAGCCTGATGGCTACACCTTC. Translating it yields CASSVVSLGQPDGYTF.

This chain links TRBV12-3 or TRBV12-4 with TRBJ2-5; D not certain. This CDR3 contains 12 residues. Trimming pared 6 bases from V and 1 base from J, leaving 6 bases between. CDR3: CASSPGQETQYF. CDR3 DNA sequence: TGTGCCAGCAGCCCGGGCCAAGAGACCCAGTACTTC.

The CDR3 loop is CASTLGTGSWEQYF. The CDR3 DNA reads TGTGCCAGCACCCTAGGGACAGGGAGCTGGGAGCAGTACTTC. The rearrangement links TRBV28 to TRBJ2-7, with 9 nucleotides matching TRBD1. CDR1 MDHEN and CDR2 SYDVKM come from the germline V gene. CDR3 length: 14 residues. The V gene end was trimmed by 7 bases and the J gene end by 7 bases; junction bases not matched to a gene: 11.

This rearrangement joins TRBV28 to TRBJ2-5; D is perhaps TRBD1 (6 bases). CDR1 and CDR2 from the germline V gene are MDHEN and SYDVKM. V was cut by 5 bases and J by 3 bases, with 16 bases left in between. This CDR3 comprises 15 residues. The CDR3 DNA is TGTGCCAGCAGTAAACGCGCGACAGGCAAAGAGACCCAGTACTTC. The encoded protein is CASSKRATGKETQYF.

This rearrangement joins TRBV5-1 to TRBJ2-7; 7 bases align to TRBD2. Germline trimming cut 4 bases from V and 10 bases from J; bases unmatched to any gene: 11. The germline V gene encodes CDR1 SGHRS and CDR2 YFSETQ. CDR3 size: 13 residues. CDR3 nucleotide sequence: TGCGCCAGCAGCCTCCCAACGGGGGGTGTTCAGTACTTC. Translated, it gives CASSLPTGGVQYF.

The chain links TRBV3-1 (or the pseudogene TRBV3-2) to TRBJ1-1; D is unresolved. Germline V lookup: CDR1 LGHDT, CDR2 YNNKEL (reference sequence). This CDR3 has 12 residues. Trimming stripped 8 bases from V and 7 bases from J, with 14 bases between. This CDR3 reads CASARLGGEAFF. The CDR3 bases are TGTGCCAGCGCCCGTCTCGGAGGTGAAGCTTTCTTT.

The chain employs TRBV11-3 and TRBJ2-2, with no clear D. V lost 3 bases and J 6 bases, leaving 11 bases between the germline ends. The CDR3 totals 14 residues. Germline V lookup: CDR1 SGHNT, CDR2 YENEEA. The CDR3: CASSFRHTAGELFF. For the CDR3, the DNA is TGTGCCAGCAGCTTCAGACATACGGCCGGGGAGCTGTTTTTT.

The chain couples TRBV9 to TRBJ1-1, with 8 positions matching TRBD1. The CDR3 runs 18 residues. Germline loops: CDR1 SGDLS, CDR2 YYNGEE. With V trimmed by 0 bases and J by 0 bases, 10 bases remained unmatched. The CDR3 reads CASSVGTGQGEMNTEAFF. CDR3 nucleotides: TGTGCCAGCAGCGTAGGTACCGGACAGGGTGAAATGAACACTGAAGCTTTCTTT.

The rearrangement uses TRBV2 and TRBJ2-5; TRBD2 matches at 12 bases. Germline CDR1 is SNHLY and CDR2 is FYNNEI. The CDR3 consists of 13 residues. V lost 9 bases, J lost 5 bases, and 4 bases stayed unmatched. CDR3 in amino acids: CARGLAGLETQYF. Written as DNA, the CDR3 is TGTGCCAGAGGACTAGCGGGGTTGGAGACCCAGTACTTC.

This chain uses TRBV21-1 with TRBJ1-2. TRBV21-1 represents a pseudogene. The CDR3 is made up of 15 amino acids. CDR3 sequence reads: CASGERADGPGGYTF. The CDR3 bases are TGTGCCAGCGGAGAGAGGGCGGATGGCCCAGGTGGCTACACCTTC.

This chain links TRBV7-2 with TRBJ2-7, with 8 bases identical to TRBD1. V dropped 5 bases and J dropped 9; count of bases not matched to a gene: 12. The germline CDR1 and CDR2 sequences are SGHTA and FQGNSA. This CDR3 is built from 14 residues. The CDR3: CASSQTGVRSGQYF. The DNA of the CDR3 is TGTGCCAGCAGCCAGACAGGGGTTCGGTCCGGGCAGTACTTC.

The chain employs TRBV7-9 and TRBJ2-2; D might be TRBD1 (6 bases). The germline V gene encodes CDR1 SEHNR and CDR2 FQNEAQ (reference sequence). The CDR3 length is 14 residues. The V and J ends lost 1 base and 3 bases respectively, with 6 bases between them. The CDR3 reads CASSLEGDTGELFF. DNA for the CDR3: TGTGCCAGCAGCTTAGAGGGGGACACCGGGGAGCTGTTTTTT.

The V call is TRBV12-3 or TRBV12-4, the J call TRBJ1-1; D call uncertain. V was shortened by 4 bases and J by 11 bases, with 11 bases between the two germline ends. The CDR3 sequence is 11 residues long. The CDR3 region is CASSSPPRAFF. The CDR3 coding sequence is TGTGCCAGCAGTTCCCCACCACGGGCTTTCTTT.

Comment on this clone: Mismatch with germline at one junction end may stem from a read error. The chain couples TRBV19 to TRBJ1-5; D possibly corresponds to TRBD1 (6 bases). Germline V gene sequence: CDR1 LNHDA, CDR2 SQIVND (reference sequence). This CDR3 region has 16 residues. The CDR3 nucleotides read TGTGCCAGTCGAAGGACAGTGGGGGTTAGCCATCAGCCCCAGCATTTT. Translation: CASRRTVGVSHQPQHF. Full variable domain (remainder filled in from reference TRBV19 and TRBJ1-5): DGGITQSPKYLFRKEGQNVTLSCEQNLNHDAMYWYRQDPGQGLRLIYYSQIVNDFQKGDIAEGYSVSREKKESFPLTVTSAQKNPTAFYLCASRRTVGVSHQPQHFGDGTRLSIL.

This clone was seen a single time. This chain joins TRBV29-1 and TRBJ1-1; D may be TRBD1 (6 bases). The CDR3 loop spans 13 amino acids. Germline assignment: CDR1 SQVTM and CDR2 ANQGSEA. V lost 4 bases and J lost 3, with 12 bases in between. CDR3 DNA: TGCAGCGTTGTTGACAGGTTCGACACTGAAGCTTTCTTT. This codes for CSVVDRFDTEAFF.

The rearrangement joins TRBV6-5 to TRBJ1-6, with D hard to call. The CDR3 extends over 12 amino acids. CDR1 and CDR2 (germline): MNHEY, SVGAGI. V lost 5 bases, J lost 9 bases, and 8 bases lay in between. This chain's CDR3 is CASSRGGSPLHF. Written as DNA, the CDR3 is TGTGCCAGCAGTCGGGGTGGTTCACCCCTCCACTTT.

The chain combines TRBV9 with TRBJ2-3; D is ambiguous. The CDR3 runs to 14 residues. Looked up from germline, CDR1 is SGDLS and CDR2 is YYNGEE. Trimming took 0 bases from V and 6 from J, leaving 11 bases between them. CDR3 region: CASSVGTLVDTQYF. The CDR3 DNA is TGTGCCAGCAGCGTAGGCACTCTGGTCGATACGCAGTATTTT.

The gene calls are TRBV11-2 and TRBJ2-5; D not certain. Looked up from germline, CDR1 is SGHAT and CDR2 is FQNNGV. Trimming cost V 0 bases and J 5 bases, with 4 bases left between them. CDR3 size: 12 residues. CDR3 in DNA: TGTGCCAGCAGCTTAGACGTGGAGACCCAGTACTTC. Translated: CASSLDVETQYF.

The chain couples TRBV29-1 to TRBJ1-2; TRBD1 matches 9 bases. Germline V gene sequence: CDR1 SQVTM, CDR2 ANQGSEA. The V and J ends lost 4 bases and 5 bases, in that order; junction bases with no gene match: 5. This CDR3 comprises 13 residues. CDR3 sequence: CSVVGTGYYGYTF. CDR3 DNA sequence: TGCAGCGTTGTGGGGACAGGGTATTATGGCTACACCTTC.